Below, 6 T cell receptor beta chains from the same sample are listed, as sequenced in a study of early T cells in non-severe SARS-CoV-2 infection. TCRdb reprocessed the 5' RACE reads with MiXCR, giving one entry per CDR3 protein. Among fewer than 70,000 distinct CDR3 sequences listed, 3.5% to 6% were seen once. Material: whole blood, obtained at baseline. All receptors come from an adult who was a healthcare worker with PCR-confirmed SARS-CoV-2 infection or an uninfected control (not recorded which). The donor label of this sample is uncertain.

This clonotype was counted ten times or more. The chain combines TRBV28 with TRBJ1-1; no clear D. The CDR3 has 10 residues. CDR1 MDHEN and CDR2 SYDVKM come from the germline V gene. Trimming removed 8 bases from V and 3 bases from J, with 4 bases in between. The CDR3 coding sequence is TGTGCCAGCCTAGACACTGAAGCTTTCTTT. Amino acids: CASLDTEAFF.

This clonotype was seen many times. The DNA of the CDR3 is TGCAGTGGCCCATATTACAATGAGCAGTTCTTC. Amino acids: CSGPYYNEQFF. The V gene is TRBV20-1, the J gene TRBJ2-1; D gene unclear. Germline CDR1 reads DFQATT; CDR2 reads SNEGSKA (reference sequence). The CDR3 contains 11 residues. Trimming stripped 7 bases from V and 4 bases from J, with 8 bases between.

The chain combines TRBV4-3 with TRBJ2-1; no clear D. Germline V CDR1 and CDR2: LGHNA, YSLEER. Trimming shortened V by 4 bases and J by 5 bases, and 9 bases separated the two germline ends. The CDR3 totals 13 residues. Here the CDR3 DNA reads TGCGCCAGCAGCCCAAGTTATCACAATGAGCAGTTCTTC. Its translation is CASSPSYHNEQFF.

This CDR3 reads CSANTGTASSGNTIYF. The CDR3 nucleotides are TGCAGTGCTAACACCGGGACAGCGAGCTCTGGAAACACCATATATTTT. The chain recombines TRBV20-1 with TRBJ1-3, with 7 bases that match TRBD1. V shed 4 bases, J shed 0 bases, and the junction held 9 bases outside the gene matches. Germline CDR1 is DFQATT and CDR2 is SNEGSKA (reference sequence). The CDR3 contains 16 residues.

This clonotype was seen a handful of times. The chain links TRBV20-1 to TRBJ1-1; 7 nucleotides line up with TRBD1. CDR3 length equals 13 residues. Germline-derived CDR1 and CDR2 are DFQATT and SNEGSKA (reference sequence). Trimming removed 5 bases from V and 4 bases from J; junction bases left unmatched: 7. DNA for the CDR3: TGCAGTGCTTCCCGACAGGGATTCACTGAAGCTTTCTTT. Translating gives CSASRQGFTEAFF.

This clonotype was detected ten times or more. This chain connects TRBV27 to TRBJ2-1, with a possible D match to TRBD1 (5 bases). This CDR3 contains 16 residues. Trimming stripped 0 bases from V and 1 base from J, with 10 bases between. Germline assignment: CDR1 MNHEY and CDR2 SMNVEV (reference sequence). CDR3 in amino acids: CASSLSAGYSYNEQFF. The CDR3 DNA reads TGTGCCAGCAGTTTATCGGCAGGGTATTCCTACAATGAGCAGTTCTTC.